This T cell receptor beta chain is drawn from a study of T cells after yellow fever vaccination. This clonotype was seen a handful of times. TCRdb re-derived calls from the 5' RACE reads in MiXCR, one entry per CDR3 protein. The sample yields hundreds of thousands of distinct CDR3 sequences, roughly 8.7% seen once. Trimming removed 5 bases at V and 2 bases at J, with 16 bases between. The length of the CDR3 is 15 residues. The germline V gene has CDR1 MNHNS and CDR2 SASEGT. Sequences were derived from PBMCs, sampled on the day of the first yellow fever vaccination. This TCR derives from a man between 18 and 35 years old who received the YFV17D yellow fever vaccine. The chain combines TRBV6-1 with TRBJ2-7; unclear D gene. In nucleotides, the CDR3 is TGTGCCAGCAGTCCACGAGAATACGTCCCCTACGAGCAGTACTTC. Encoded protein: CASSPREYVPYEQYF.